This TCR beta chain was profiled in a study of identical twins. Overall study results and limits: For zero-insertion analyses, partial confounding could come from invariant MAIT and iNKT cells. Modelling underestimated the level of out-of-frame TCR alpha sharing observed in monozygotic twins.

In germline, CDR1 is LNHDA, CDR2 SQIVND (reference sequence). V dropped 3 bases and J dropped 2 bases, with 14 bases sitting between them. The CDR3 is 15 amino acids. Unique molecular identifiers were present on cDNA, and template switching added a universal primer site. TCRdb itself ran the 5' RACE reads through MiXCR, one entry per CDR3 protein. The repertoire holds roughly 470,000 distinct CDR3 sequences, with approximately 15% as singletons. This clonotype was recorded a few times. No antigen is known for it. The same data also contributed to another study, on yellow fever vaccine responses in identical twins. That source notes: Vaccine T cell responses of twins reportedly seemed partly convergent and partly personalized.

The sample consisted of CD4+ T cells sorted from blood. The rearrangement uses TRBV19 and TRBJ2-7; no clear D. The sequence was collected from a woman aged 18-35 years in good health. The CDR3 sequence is CASSIFGSLAYEQYF. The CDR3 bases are TGTGCCAGTAGTATTTTTGGCTCCCTCGCCTACGAGCAGTACTTC.